Shown below are 21 T cell receptor beta chains from a single sample sequenced in a study of blood T cell repertoires in COVID-19. Clones were read by immunoSEQ multiplex PCR, and TCRdb kept only the in-frame ones, dropping some. The sample shows 200,000 to 250,000 clones, 81% of them seen only once. The sample taken for sequencing was PBMCs or T cells enriched from blood (not recorded which). These receptors came from a woman aged 50 to 60 with acute COVID-19.

This clone occurred a few times. The CDR3 protein is CASSRLAGGAGELFF. The CDR3 nucleotides are TGTGCCAGCAGTAGACTAGCGGGAGGCGCCGGGGAGCTGTTTTTT. The rearrangement links TRBV6-6 to TRBJ2-2, with 13 nucleotides matching TRBD2. The J segment lost 6 bases and the V segment lost 5 bases, leaving 3 bases of the junction unmatched. The germline V gene encodes CDR1 MNHNY and CDR2 SVGAGI (reference sequence). CDR3 length: 15 amino acids.

The chain couples TRBV4-1 to TRBJ2-1; 7 bases line up with TRBD2. The V segment lost 0 bases and the J segment 0 bases; nucleotides outside the gene matches: 5. The CDR3 sequence is 17 residues long. Germline V gene lookup returns CDR1 MGHRA and CDR2 YSYEKL. In DNA, the CDR3 is TGCGCCAGCAGCCAAGAAGGGCTAGCGGCCTCCTACAATGAGCAGTTCTTC. Translating it yields CASSQEGLAASYNEQFF.

This chain uses TRBV7-2 with TRBJ2-5; tentatively, D is TRBD2 (6 bases). The V and J ends lost 1 base and 5 bases respectively, with 17 bases between them. The CDR3 sequence is 16 residues long. Germline V lookup: CDR1 SGHTA, CDR2 FQGNSA. CDR3: CASSLGRLLEGETQYF. CDR3 DNA sequence: TGTGCCAGCAGCTTAGGGCGGCTTCTGGAGGGTGAGACCCAGTACTTC.

This clone is a singleton in its sample. The chain links TRBV4-2 to TRBJ1-2, with 9 bases that match TRBD1. CDR1 is LGHNA, CDR2 YNFKEQ, per germline. This CDR3 contains 16 residues. V lost 3 bases, J lost 2 bases, and 7 bases stayed unmatched. The chain's CDR3 is CASSQAMTGGNYGYTF. CDR3 sequence (DNA): TGTGCCAGCAGCCAGGCGATGACAGGGGGGAACTATGGCTACACCTTC.

This clone was observed a few times. V usage is TRBV5-6 and J usage is TRBJ1-3; D is unclear. This CDR3 region has 17 residues. CDR1 and CDR2 from the germline V gene are SGHDT and YYEEEE. Deletions cut 1 base from V and 0 bases from J, with 14 bases between. CDR3 coding DNA: TGTGCCAGCAGCTTGCTCCCGGGAAGTTACTCTGGAAACACCATATATTTT. This encodes CASSLLPGSYSGNTIYF.

This rearrangement joins TRBV12-3 or TRBV12-4 to TRBJ2-5; D not certain. This CDR3 comprises 11 residues. V gave up 4 bases and J gave up 4 bases, with 4 bases separating them. The CDR3 is CASSSGETQYF. CDR3 DNA sequence: TGTGCCAGCAGTTCGGGAGAGACCCAGTACTTC.

The chain couples TRBV12-3 or TRBV12-4 to TRBJ2-5; D gene uncertain. The CDR3 spans 13 residues. V shed 4 bases and J shed 4 bases, with 10 bases lying between them. CDR3 in amino acids: CASSSQAGETQYF. The CDR3 DNA sequence: TGTGCCAGCAGTTCCCAAGCCGGAGAGACCCAGTACTTC.

The chain combines TRBV5-4 with TRBJ2-2; D is undetermined. V lost 2 bases and J 4 bases, leaving 3 bases between the germline ends. The CDR3 has 12 amino acids. CDR1 is SGHNT, CDR2 YYREEE, per germline (reference sequence). Here the CDR3 reads CASSFSTGELFF. The CDR3 region has the DNA TGTGCCAGCAGCTTTAGCACCGGGGAGCTGTTTTTT.

This clone was counted a few times. The CDR3 DNA follows: TGTGCCAGCAGCGATGGGACATTAAGCACAGATACGCAGTATTTT. Translation: CASSDGTLSTDTQYF. V gene TRBV14 combines with J gene TRBJ2-3, with D perhaps TRBD1 (6 bases). The CDR3 spans 15 residues. Germline CDR1 SGHDN, CDR2 FVKESK. Trimming pared 5 bases from V and 0 bases from J, leaving 12 bases between.

The table lists this clone with a few counts. Other nucleotide sequences in the sample specify the same CDR3. The chain is built from TRBV29-1 and TRBJ2-7; 7 bases line up with TRBD1. Unmatched junction bases numbered 7, after V lost 2 bases and J lost 3 bases. This CDR3 contains 14 residues. Germline assignment: CDR1 SQVTM and CDR2 ANQGSEA. CDR3 bases: TGCAGCGTTGAAACAGGGGTGGGTGGCTACGAGCAGTACTTC. Translating it yields CSVETGVGGYEQYF.

The chain is built from TRBV18 and TRBJ1-2; 11 nucleotides line up with TRBD1. CDR3 length: 14 residues. V lost 1 base, J lost 6 bases, and 1 base stayed unmatched. Germline CDR1 KGHSH, CDR2 LQKENI. Here the CDR3 reads CASSPRTGGHGYTF. The CDR3 nucleotides read TGTGCCAGCTCACCACGGACAGGGGGCCATGGCTACACCTTC.

The chain employs TRBV28 and TRBJ1-2; possible D gene TRBD1, 5 bases. This CDR3 is built from 16 residues. The V and J ends lost 8 bases and 3 bases respectively, with 22 bases between them. CDR1 MDHEN and CDR2 SYDVKM come from the germline V gene. This chain's CDR3 is CASGGRTSLVDYGYTF. Here the CDR3 DNA reads TGTGCCAGCGGGGGGAGGACTTCGCTTGTCGACTATGGCTACACCTTC.

The chain couples TRBV2 to TRBJ2-1; 9 bases align to TRBD2. V gave up 7 bases and J gave up 2 bases; unmatched junction bases: 9. The germline CDR1 and CDR2 sequences are SNHLY and FYNNEI. This CDR3 comprises 16 residues. The CDR3 is CASNQRLAATYNEQFF. The CDR3 region has the DNA TGTGCCAGCAACCAGAGACTAGCGGCAACCTACAATGAGCAGTTCTTC.

Only a few counts were recorded for this clone. The V gene is TRBV5-1, the J gene TRBJ1-4; 9 bases match TRBD1. Germline loops: CDR1 SGHRS, CDR2 YFSETQ. The CDR3 sequence is 15 residues long. V gave up 1 base and J gave up 5 bases; unmatched junction bases: 3. The CDR3 protein is CASSLTGTGNEKLFF. The CDR3 DNA reads TGCGCCAGCAGCTTGACCGGGACAGGGAATGAAAAACTGTTTTTT.

The V and J genes are TRBV10-3 and TRBJ2-1; TRBD1 matches 8 bases. Per the germline V gene, CDR1 is ENHRY and CDR2 is SYGVKD. V shed 0 bases, J shed 8 bases, and the junction held 6 bases outside the gene matches. This CDR3 is 15 amino acids long. DNA of the CDR3: TGTGCCATCAGTGAGTCTGCAGGGGGCTGGGATGAGCAGTTCTTC. Encoded protein: CAISESAGGWDEQFF.

The gene calls are TRBV6-5 and TRBJ2-3; 10 bases map to TRBD2. With V trimmed by 4 bases and J by 0 bases, 1 base remained unmatched. In germline, CDR1 is MNHEY, CDR2 SVGAGI. CDR3 length: 15 amino acids. Here the CDR3 DNA reads TGTGCCAGCAGTTGGACTAGCGGCAGCACAGATACGCAGTATTTT. Amino acid sequence: CASSWTSGSTDTQYF.

The genes are TRBV12-3 or TRBV12-4 and TRBJ1-2; possibly TRBD1 for D (5 bases). The length of the CDR3 is 11 residues. Deletions cut 10 bases from V and 8 bases from J, with 14 bases between. The CDR3 nucleotides are TGTGCCAACTCCCGGGGGGAAGGCTACACCTTC. This translates into CANSRGEGYTF.

This clone was counted at least ten times. The CDR3 DNA is TGTGCCAGCAGCATCAGACAGCTCGAGCAGTACTTC. Its protein is CASSIRQLEQYF. This chain connects TRBV9 to TRBJ2-7; perhaps TRBD1 as D (5 bases). CDR3 length: 12 amino acids. CDR1 is SGDLS, CDR2 YYNGEE, per germline. V lost 4 bases to trimming and J lost 6 bases, with 11 bases between them. Based on the CDR3 plus reference TRBV9 and TRBJ2-7, the full variable domain is DSGVTQTPKHLITATGQRVTLRCSPRSGDLSVYWYQQSLDQGLQFLIQYYNGEERAKGNILERFSAQQFPDLHSELNLSSLELGDSALYFCASSIRQLEQYFGPGTRLTVT.

The V and J genes are TRBV30 and TRBJ2-1; a possible D gene is TRBD1 (5 bases). The CDR3 has 15 residues. Trimming took 2 bases from V and 4 from J, leaving 15 bases between them. The germline gives CDR1 GTSNPN, CDR2 SVGIG (reference sequence). The CDR3 DNA sequence: TGTGCCTGGAGTCCCCAGGACATGCGGTACAATGAGCAGTTCTTC. Protein: CAWSPQDMRYNEQFF. Full variable domain (outside the CDR3, taken from reference TRBV30 and TRBJ2-1): SQTIHQWPATLVQPVGSPLSLECTVEGTSNPNLYWYRQAAGRGLQLLFYSVGIGQISSEVPQNLSASRPQDRQFILSSKKLLLSDSGFYLCAWSPQDMRYNEQFFGPGTRLTVL.

This chain links TRBV7-2 with TRBJ2-3; perhaps TRBD2 as D (5 bases). The CDR3 has 14 amino acids. Germline CDR1 is SGHTA and CDR2 is FQGNSA. Trimming cost V 5 bases and J 2 bases, with 11 bases left between them. Here the CDR3 reads CASSPRATTDTQYF. The CDR3 nucleotides are TGTGCCAGCAGCCCGCGGGCGACCACAGATACGCAGTATTTT.

This clone has at least ten counts. J is TRBJ1-4 and V is TRBV6-1; D is unclear. The CDR3 contains 15 residues. CDR1 and CDR2 from the germline V gene are MNHNS and SASEGT. Deletions cut 0 bases from V and 4 bases from J, with 9 bases between. CDR3 bases: TGTGCCAGCAGTGAAGCCCCCGGGTTTAATGAAAAACTGTTTTTT. Translating it yields CASSEAPGFNEKLFF.